Listed here are 9 T cell receptor beta chains from one sample, sequenced in a study of response to subunit inactivated influenza vaccine. MiXCR, run by TCRdb on the RT-PCR reads, gives a single entry per CDR3 protein. Among 300,000 to 350,000 distinct CDR3 sequences listed, less than 25% were seen once. The sequenced sample was PBMCs from blood, obtained approximately 20 months after vaccination. Source of these receptors: a man aged 50-75 years who received an inactivated influenza vaccine.

This clonotype has just a few counts. The chain has TRBV20-1 and TRBJ2-3; either TRBD1 or TRBD2 may fit D (5 bases each). Trimming pared 5 bases from V and 0 bases from J, leaving 12 bases between. Germline values: CDR1 DFQATT, CDR2 SNEGSKA (reference sequence). This CDR3 spans 14 amino acids. CDR3 coding DNA: TGCAGTGCTGGGGGAGCAGTTAGCACAGATACGCAGTATTTT. Translating gives CSAGGAVSTDTQYF.

The chain links TRBV4-2 to TRBJ1-3; perhaps TRBD1 as D (6 bases). CDR1 and CDR2 (germline): LGHNA, YNFKEQ. The CDR3 totals 17 residues. V was pared by 0 bases and J by 0 bases, with 12 bases between. The CDR3, as DNA: TGTGCCAGCAGCCAAGATGGGGGCGGATACTCTGGAAACACCATATATTTT. Its protein product is CASSQDGGGYSGNTIYF.

This clonotype came up a few times. This chain joins TRBV6-1 and TRBJ2-7; the D gene is possibly TRBD2 (6 bases). Germline lookup yields CDR1 MNHNS and CDR2 SASEGT. This CDR3 spans 16 amino acids. Trimming took 6 bases from V and 0 from J, leaving 18 bases between them. Here the CDR3 reads CASSAGLAPSSYEQYF. For the CDR3, the DNA is TGTGCCAGCAGCGCCGGCCTAGCGCCGAGCTCCTACGAGCAGTACTTC.

V usage is TRBV29-1 and J usage is TRBJ2-5, with TRBD2 matching 9 bases. This CDR3 has 14 residues. The J segment lost 5 bases and the V segment lost 1 base, leaving 5 bases of the junction unmatched. Germline CDR1 is SQVTM and CDR2 is ANQGSEA. DNA for the CDR3: TGCAGCGTTGAAGTCGCGGGAGGGGCCGAGACCCAGTACTTC. Translation gives CSVEVAGGAETQYF.

This chain connects TRBV24-1 to TRBJ2-1; TRBD1 might be the D (6 bases). Germline V CDR1 and CDR2: KGHDR, SFDVKD. Trimming shortened V by 7 bases and J by 7 bases, and 16 bases separated the two germline ends. The CDR3 has 14 residues. The CDR3 is CATSRWAGENEQFF. CDR3 coding DNA: TGTGCCACCAGCCGATGGGCAGGGGAGAATGAGCAGTTCTTC.

This clonotype was seen more than once but under ten times. The gene calls are TRBV7-2 and TRBJ2-7; D is ambiguous. The V end was cut by 2 bases, the J end by 5 bases, with 13 bases between. CDR1 is SGHTA and CDR2 is FQGNSA in the germline V gene. This CDR3 has 14 amino acids. CDR3 amino acids: CASSLRYEVHEQYF. The CDR3 DNA is TGTGCCAGCAGCTTAAGGTACGAAGTGCACGAGCAGTACTTC.

This clonotype was picked up a small number of times. The chain employs TRBV11-1 and TRBJ2-7, with 7 bases matching TRBD2. Germline CDR1 reads SGHAT; CDR2 reads FQDESV (reference sequence). The CDR3 totals 18 residues. V lost 5 bases and J lost 2; bases outside the gene matches: 18. The CDR3: CASSPPFYGGGPTYEQYF. The DNA of the CDR3 is TGTGCCAGCAGCCCACCCTTTTACGGCGGGGGACCTACCTACGAGCAGTACTTC.

The chain is built from TRBV27 and TRBJ1-6; unclear D gene. The germline V gene encodes CDR1 MNHEY and CDR2 SMNVEV (reference sequence). V gave up 4 bases and J gave up 7 bases, with 14 bases separating them. The CDR3 covers 15 residues. CDR3 amino acids: CASSSLAGLNSPLHF. CDR3 sequence (DNA): TGTGCCAGCAGTTCTTTGGCGGGGTTGAATTCACCCCTCCACTTT.

The DNA of the CDR3 is TGCGCCAGCAGCTTGGCCAGGGTGCGTGAGCAGTTCTTC. Amino acids: CASSLARVREQFF. The rearrangement links TRBV5-1 to TRBJ2-1; tentative D call: TRBD1 (5 bases). V was trimmed by 0 bases and J by 9 bases, leaving 10 bases between them. The CDR3 loop spans 13 amino acids. Germline V gene data show CDR1 as SGHRS and CDR2 as YFSETQ.